This T cell receptor beta chain originates from a study of CD8 T cells in ankylosing spondylitis. Study-wide results and limits: Reports say disease-linked clones showed up significantly more in matched ankylosing spondylitis synovial fluid.

Trimming pared 2 bases from V and 5 bases from J, leaving 19 bases between. Germline CDR1 is SEHNR and CDR2 is FQNEAQ (reference sequence). The CDR3 has 16 residues. Note on this clonotype: The target antigen is unknown.

Construction of TCR beta libraries was performed using quantitative 5'-RACE with molecular barcodes. TCRdb re-called the 5' RACE reads through MiXCR, storing one row per CDR3 protein. Of about 360,000 distinct CDR3 sequences detected, approximately 20% appear once; the ten largest clones hold about an eighth. The receptor was derived from a male donor with ankylosing spondylitis or in good health (not recorded which). The V gene is TRBV7-9, the J gene TRBJ2-7; no firm D call. Sequencing was carried out using blood, either unsorted or a sorted T cell fraction (not recorded which). CDR3 nucleotide sequence: TGTGCCAGCAGCTTACCTGGGCCCCTGGGCTTCAACGAGCAGTACTTC. It yields the protein CASSLPGPLGFNEQYF.